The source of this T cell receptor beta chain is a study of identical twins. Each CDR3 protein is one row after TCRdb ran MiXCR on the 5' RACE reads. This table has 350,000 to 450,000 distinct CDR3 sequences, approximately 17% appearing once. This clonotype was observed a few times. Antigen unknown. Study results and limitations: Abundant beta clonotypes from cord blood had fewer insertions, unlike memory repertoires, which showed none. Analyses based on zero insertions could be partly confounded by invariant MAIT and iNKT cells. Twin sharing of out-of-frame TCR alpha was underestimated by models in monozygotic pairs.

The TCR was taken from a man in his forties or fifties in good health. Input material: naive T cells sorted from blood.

This CDR3 reads CASSLEVAGDGQYF. Written as DNA, the CDR3 is TGTGCCAGCAGCTTAGAGGTTGCGGGAGACGGGCAGTACTTC. The chain couples TRBV7-9 to TRBJ2-7; 7 nucleotides agree with TRBD2. The trim removed 1 base at V and 9 bases at J, leaving 9 bases unmatched. The CDR3 has 14 residues. Germline V lookup: CDR1 SEHNR, CDR2 FQNEAQ (reference sequence).